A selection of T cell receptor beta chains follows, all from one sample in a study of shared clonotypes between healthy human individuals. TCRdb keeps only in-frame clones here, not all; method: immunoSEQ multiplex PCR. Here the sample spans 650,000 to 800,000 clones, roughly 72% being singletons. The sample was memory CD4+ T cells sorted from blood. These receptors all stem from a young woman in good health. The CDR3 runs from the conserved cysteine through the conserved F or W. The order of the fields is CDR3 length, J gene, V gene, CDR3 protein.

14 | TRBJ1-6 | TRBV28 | CASSTTGDFSPLHF
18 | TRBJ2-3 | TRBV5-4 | CASSSGTSGRAITDTQYF
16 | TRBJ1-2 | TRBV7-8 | CASSRTLGGSGYGYTF
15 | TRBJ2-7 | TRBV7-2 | CASSFYLAGGYEQYF
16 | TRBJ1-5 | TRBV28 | CASSSPGRGSNQPQHF
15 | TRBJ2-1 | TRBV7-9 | CASSSTSGSYNEQFF
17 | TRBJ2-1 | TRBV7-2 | CASSLVAGTSILLEQFF
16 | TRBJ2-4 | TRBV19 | CASSIVVDRAGGIQYF
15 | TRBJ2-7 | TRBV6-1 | CASSGWDRGRDEQYF
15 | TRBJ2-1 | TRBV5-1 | CASSLSSGGYNEQFF
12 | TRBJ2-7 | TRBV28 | CASSLWSYEQYF
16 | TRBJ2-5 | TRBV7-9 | CASSLRGQGVSETQYF
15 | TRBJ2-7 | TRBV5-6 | CASSFGLAGGYEQYF
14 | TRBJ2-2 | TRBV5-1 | CASSQGRPGGELFF
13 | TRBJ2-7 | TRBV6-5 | CASRYRDGYEQYF
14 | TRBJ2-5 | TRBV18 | CASSPERGPASQYF
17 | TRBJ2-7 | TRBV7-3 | CASSEGAPGLGTYEQYF
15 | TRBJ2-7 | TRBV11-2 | CASSRSGDAIYEQYF
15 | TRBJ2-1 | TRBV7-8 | CASSYNRDRGNEQFF
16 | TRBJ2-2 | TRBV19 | CASSKGRATNTGELFF
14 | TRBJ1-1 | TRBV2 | CASNTGDAGTEAFF
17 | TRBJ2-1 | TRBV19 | CASSIGGGRRAYNEQFF
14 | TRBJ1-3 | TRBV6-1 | CASSEGRGAYTIYF
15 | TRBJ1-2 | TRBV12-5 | CASGPGTGSNYGYTF
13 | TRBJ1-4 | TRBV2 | CASGLGGYEKLFF
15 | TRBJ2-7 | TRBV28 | CASSPGGGSIYEQYF
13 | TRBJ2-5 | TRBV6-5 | CASSSGTHRTQYF
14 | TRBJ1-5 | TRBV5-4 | CASSSGRGNQPQHF
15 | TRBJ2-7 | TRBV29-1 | CSVEDPTGRTYEQYF
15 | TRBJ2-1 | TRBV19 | CASDPASGFGNEQFF
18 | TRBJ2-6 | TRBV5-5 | CASSLVPGQGAGANVLTF
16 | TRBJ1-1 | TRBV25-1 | CASSEWTPRGDTEAFF
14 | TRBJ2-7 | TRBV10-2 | CASSDGGGPYEQYF
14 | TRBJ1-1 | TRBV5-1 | CASSWGEMNTEAFF
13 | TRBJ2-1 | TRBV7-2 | CASSSGQYNEQFF
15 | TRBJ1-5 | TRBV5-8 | CASSLNRIGNQPQHF
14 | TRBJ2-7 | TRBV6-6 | CASGRDSRPGEQYF
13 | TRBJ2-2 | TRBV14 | CASSRQGTGELFF